This T cell receptor (beta chain) was sequenced for a study of T cells in Graves' hyperthyroidism and ophthalmopathy. Each ophthalmopathy patient scored at least 3 on the Clinical Activity Score and at least 4 on NOSPECS grade, with duration under 3 months. Points from the study as a whole: Among clonotypes expanded in thyroid above 0.001, most were also found in blood.

Amplification of TCR beta CDR3 regions was performed using RNA transcripts as template. An initial round of RT-PCR targeting the TCR CDR3 relied on the HTBI primer set. One entry per CDR3 protein results from TCRdb running MiXCR on the multiplex PCR reads. The sample yields a few hundred thousand distinct CDR3 sequences, around 20% seen once. This clonotype was seen repeatedly, ten times or more. Its specificity is not known. The sample comprised blood. The TCR was taken from a man between 18 and 35 years old with Graves' ophthalmopathy.

For the CDR3, the DNA is TGTGCCAGCAGTGGAGGCTACAGGGGAAACGGTTCACCCCTCCACTTT. The encoded protein is CASSGGYRGNGSPLHF. The V gene is TRBV6-1, the J gene TRBJ1-6, with 7 bases that match TRBD1. Looked up from germline, CDR1 is MNHNS and CDR2 is SASEGT. V shed 4 bases and J 9 bases; nucleotides not matched to a gene: 12. This CDR3 is built from 16 residues.